This TCR beta chain came from a study of Ad26.COV2.S vaccination and SARS-CoV-2 variants. Across the study: The donor belonged to the COV1001 Ad26.COV2.S trial arm. Dosing was one shot or two shots 56 days apart.

As concerns this clone: Its antigen is not known.

Study results and limitations: Those who received the vaccine showed greater spike-specific TCR breadth than those given placebo.

The treatment: roughly 20 received Ad26.COV2.S at low or high dose, single or two shots; about 5 received placebo; per-sample allocation not given. Each sample was drawn 63 days after the first injection (of vaccine or placebo). The sample came from a Boston adult aged 18-55 years. In germline, CDR1 is SNHLY, CDR2 FYNNEI. Between the trimmed V and J ends, which lost 3 bases and 2 bases, there was a span of 14 bases. CDR3 length: 17 amino acids. The table came from immunoSEQ multiplex PCR; TCRdb's copy has only in-frame clones and leaves some out. This repertoire shows under 500,000 clones, about 90% found once; its top ten account for about 1.6%.

The receptor comes from a person aged 18 to 65 who received the Ad26.COV2.S COVID-19 vaccine or a placebo. The chain links TRBV2 to TRBJ2-6; weak D call: TRBD2 (5 bases). This specimen consisted of peripheral blood, obtained in a trial of Ad26.COV2.S vaccine versus placebo. For the CDR3, the DNA is TGTGCCAGCAGTGAGGCACCGTCCGGGGCTGGGGCCAACGTCCTGACTTTC. Translation gives CASSEAPSGAGANVLTF.